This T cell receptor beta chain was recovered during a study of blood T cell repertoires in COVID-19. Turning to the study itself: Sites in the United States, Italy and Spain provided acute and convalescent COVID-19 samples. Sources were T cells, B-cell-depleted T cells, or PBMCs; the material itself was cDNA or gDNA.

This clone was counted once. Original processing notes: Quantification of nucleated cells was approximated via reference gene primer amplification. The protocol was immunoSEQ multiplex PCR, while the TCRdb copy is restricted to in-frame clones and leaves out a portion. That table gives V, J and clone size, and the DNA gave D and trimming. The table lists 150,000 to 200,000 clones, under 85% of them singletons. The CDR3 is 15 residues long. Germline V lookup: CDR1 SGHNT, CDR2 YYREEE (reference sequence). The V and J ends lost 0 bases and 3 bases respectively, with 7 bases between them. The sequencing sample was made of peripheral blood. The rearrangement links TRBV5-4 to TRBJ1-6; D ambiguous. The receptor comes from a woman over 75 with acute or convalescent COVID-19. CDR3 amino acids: CASSLDGLYNSPLHF. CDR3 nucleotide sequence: TGTGCCAGCAGCTTGGACGGACTCTATAATTCACCCCTCCACTTT. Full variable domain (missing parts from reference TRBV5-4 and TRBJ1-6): ETGVTQSPTHLIKTRGQQVTLRCSSQSGHNTVSWYQQALGQGPQFIFQYYREEENGRGNFPPRFSGLQFPNYSSELNVNALELDDSALYLCASSLDGLYNSPLHFGNGTRLTVT.